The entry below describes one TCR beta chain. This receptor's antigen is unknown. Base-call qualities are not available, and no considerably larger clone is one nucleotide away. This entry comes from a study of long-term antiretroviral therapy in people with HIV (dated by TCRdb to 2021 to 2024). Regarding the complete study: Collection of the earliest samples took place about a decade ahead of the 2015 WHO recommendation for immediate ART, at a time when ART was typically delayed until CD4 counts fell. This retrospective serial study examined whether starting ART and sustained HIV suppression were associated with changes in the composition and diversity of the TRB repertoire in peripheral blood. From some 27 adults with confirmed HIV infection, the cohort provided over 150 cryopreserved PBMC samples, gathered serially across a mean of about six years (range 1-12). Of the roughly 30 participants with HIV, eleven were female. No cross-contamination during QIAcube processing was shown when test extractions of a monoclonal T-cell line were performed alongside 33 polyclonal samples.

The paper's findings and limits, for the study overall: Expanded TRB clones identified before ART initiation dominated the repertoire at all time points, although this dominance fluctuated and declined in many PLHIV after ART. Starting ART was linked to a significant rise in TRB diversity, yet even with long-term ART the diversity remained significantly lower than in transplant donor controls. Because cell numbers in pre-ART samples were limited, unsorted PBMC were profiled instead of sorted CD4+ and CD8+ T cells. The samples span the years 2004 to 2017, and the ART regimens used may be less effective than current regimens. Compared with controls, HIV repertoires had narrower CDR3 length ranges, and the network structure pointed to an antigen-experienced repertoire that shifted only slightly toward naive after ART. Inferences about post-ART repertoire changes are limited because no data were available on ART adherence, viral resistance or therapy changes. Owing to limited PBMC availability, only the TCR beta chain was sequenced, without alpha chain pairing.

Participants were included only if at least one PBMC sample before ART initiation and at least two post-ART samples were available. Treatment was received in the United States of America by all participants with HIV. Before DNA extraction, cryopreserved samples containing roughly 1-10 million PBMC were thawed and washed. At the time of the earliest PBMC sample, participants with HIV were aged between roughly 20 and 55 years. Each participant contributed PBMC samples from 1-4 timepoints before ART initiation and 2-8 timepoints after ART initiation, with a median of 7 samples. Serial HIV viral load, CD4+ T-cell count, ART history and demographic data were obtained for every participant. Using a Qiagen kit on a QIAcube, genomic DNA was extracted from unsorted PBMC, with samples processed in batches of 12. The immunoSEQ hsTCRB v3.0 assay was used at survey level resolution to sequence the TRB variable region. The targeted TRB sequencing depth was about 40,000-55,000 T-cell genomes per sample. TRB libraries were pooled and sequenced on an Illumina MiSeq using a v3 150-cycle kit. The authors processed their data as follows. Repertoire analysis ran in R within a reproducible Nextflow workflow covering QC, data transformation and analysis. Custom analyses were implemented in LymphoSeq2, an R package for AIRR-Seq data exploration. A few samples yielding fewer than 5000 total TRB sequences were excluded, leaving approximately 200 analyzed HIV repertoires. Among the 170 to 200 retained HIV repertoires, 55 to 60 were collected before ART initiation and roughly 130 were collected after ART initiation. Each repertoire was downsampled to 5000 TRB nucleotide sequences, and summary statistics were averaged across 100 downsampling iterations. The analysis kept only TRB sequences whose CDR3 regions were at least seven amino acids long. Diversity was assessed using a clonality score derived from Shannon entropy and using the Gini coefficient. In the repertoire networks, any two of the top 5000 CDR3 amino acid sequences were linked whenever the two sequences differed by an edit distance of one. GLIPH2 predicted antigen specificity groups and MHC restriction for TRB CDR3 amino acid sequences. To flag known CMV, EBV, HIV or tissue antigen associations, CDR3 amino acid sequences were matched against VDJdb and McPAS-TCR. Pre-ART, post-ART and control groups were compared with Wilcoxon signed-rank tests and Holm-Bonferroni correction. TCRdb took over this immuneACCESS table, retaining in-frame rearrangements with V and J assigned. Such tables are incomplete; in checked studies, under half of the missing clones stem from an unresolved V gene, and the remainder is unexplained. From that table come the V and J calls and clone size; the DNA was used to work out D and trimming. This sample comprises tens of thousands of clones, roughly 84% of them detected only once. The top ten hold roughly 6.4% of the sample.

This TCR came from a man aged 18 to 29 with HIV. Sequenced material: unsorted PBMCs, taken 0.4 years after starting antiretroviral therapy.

CDR3 sequence: CASSEGPPSIGGFGTQYF. The DNA sequence is as follows: TGTGCCAGCAGCGAGGGCCCCCCGAGCATTGGGGGGTTCGGGACCCAGTACTTC. The receptor chain draws on TRBV9 and TRBJ2-5; D gene: possibly TRBD2, on 6 matching bases. Taken from cysteine to phenylalanine, the CDR3 has 18 residues. Left in the record is the CDR3 DNA by itself, 54 bases read in frame from the first base. V is shortened by 3 bases, J by 7 bases, and the region joining them spans 28 bases. Taken from the germline V gene, the CDR1 and CDR2 loops are SGDLS and YYNGEE. Reference TRBV9 and TRBJ2-5 proteins supply the regions before and after the CDR3; the full variable domain is: DSGVTQTPKHLITATGQRVTLRCSPRSGDLSVYWYQQSLDQGLQFLIQYYNGEERAKGNILERFSAQQFPDLHSELNLSSLELGDSALYFCASSEGPPSIGGFGTQYFGPGTRLLVL.